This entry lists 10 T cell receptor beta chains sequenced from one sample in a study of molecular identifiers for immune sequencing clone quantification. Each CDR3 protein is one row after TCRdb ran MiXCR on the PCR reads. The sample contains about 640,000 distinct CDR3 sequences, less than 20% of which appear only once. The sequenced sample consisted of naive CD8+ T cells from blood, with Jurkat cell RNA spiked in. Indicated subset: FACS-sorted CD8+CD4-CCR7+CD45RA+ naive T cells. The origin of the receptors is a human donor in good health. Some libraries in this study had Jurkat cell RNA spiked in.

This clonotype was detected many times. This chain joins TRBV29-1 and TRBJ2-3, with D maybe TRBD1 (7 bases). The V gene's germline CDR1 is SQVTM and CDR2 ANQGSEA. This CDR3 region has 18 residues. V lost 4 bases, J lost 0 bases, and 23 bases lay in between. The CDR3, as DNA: TGCAGCGTTGTATTTGGCAGGGGGGCTTTATTTAGCACAGATACGCAGTATTTT. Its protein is CSVVFGRGALFSTDTQYF.

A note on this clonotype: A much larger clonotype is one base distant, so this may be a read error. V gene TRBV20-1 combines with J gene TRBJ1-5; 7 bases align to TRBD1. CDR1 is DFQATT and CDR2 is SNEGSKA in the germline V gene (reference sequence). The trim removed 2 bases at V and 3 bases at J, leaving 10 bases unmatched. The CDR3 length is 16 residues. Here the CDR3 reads CSARPRKGAINQPQHF. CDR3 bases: TGCAGTGCTAGACCAAGGAAGGGGGCGATCAATCAGCCCCAGCATTTT.

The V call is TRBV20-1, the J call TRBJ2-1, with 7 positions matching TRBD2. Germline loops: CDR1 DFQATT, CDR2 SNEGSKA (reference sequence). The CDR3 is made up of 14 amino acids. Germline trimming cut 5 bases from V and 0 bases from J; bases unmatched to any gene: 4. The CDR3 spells CSAPTSISYNEQFF. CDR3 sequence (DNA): TGCAGTGCTCCGACTAGCATCTCCTACAATGAGCAGTTCTTC.

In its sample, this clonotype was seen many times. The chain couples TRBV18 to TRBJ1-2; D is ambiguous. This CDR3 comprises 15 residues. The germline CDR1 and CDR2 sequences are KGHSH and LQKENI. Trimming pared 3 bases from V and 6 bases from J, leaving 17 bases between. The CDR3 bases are TGTGCCAGCTCACCTCATCCAAATACCCCGAATGGCTACACCTTC. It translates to CASSPHPNTPNGYTF.

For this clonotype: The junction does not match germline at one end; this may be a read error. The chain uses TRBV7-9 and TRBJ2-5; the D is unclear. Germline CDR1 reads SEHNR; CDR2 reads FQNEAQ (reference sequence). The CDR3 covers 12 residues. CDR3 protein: CASGLVQETQYF. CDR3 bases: TGTGCCAGCGGCTTGGTCCAAGAGACCCAGTACTTC.

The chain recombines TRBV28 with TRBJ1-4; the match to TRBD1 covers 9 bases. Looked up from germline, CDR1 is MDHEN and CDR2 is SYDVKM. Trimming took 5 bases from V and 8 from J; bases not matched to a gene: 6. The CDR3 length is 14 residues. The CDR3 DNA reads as TGTGCCAGCAGTCCGTGGACAGGGGAAGAAAAACTGTTTTTT. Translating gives CASSPWTGEEKLFF.

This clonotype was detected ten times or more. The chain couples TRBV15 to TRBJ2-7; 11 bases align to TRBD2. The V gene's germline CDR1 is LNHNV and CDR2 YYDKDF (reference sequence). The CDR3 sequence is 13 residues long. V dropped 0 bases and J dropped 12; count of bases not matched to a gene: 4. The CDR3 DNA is TGTGCCACCAGCAGAGATACGACTAGCGGGACGTACTTC. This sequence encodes CATSRDTTSGTYF.

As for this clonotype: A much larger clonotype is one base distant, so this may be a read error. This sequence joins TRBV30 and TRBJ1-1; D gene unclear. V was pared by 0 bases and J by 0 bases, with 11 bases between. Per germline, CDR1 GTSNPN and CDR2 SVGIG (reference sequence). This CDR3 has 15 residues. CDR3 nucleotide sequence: TGTGCCTGGAGTGTACTGGGGTACGTGAACACTGAAGCTTTCTTT. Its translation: CAWSVLGYVNTEAFF.

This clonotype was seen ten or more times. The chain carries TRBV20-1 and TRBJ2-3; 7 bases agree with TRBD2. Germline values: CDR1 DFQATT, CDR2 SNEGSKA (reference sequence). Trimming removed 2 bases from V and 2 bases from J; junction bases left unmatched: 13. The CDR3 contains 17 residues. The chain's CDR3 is CSARPNVLSGDTDTQYF. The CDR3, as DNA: TGCAGTGCTAGACCCAACGTTTTAAGCGGGGACACAGATACGCAGTATTTT.

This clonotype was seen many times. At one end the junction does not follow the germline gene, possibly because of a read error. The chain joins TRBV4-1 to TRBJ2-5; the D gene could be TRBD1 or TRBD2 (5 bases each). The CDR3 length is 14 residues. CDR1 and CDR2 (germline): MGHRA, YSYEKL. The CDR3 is CASSQEDDPGRTSF. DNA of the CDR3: TGCGCCAGCAGCCAAGAGGACGACCCGGGACGTACTAGCTTC.